These 18 T cell receptor beta chains originate from one sample sequenced in a study of early T cells in non-severe SARS-CoV-2 infection. TCRdb fed the 5' RACE reads into MiXCR, producing one record per CDR3 protein. The data show 30,000 to 35,000 distinct CDR3 sequences, 4% to 5% seen once. The sample was whole blood. Receptors were obtained from an adult who was a healthcare worker with PCR-confirmed SARS-CoV-2 infection or an uninfected control (not recorded which).

This clonotype was found a few times. The genes are TRBV25-1 and TRBJ1-1; maybe TRBD1 (6 bases). The CDR3 loop spans 15 amino acids. Looked up from germline, CDR1 is MGHDK and CDR2 is SYGVNS. V was shortened by 3 bases and J by 3 bases, with 14 bases between the two germline ends. In DNA form, the CDR3 reads TGTGCCAGCAGTGAGGACAGTAGTTCATACACTGAAGCTTTCTTT. Protein sequence: CASSEDSSSYTEAFF.

This clonotype was picked up many times. The V call is TRBV28, the J call TRBJ2-7, with TRBD1 matching over 9 bases. V dropped 10 bases and J dropped 6; count of bases not matched to a gene: 13. The CDR3 loop spans 14 amino acids. The V gene's germline CDR1 is MDHEN and CDR2 SYDVKM. The CDR3 loop is CATERDRAVGEQYF. The CDR3 DNA reads as TGTGCCACGGAAAGGGACAGGGCAGTTGGCGAGCAGTACTTC.

This clonotype was seen ten or more times. This rearrangement joins TRBV18 to TRBJ1-1, with D unclear. Germline CDR1 KGHSH, CDR2 LQKENI. The CDR3 loop spans 15 amino acids. Deletions cut 4 bases from V and 3 bases from J, with 15 bases between. The CDR3: CASSLARGQDTEAFF. CDR3 bases: TGTGCCAGCTCACTAGCGAGAGGGCAGGACACTGAAGCTTTCTTT.

This clonotype was picked up many times. The V gene is TRBV9, the J gene TRBJ1-1, with TRBD1 as a possible D gene (5 bases). CDR3 length: 17 amino acids. Per the germline V gene, CDR1 is SGDLS and CDR2 is YYNGEE. The V end was cut by 4 bases, the J end by 6 bases, with 25 bases between. CDR3 nucleotides: TGTGCCAGCAGCCCCCATTTGCAGGGTGAGAGAAACGCTGAAGCTTTCTTT. It is translated as CASSPHLQGERNAEAFF.

V is TRBV11-2 and J is TRBJ2-7; 8 nucleotides agree with TRBD1. The CDR3 spans 15 residues. The V segment lost 5 bases and the J segment 3 bases; nucleotides outside the gene matches: 9. The germline gives CDR1 SGHAT, CDR2 FQNNGV. The CDR3 loop is CASSQPWGQDYEQYF. The CDR3 DNA is TGTGCCAGCAGCCAGCCATGGGGACAGGACTACGAGCAGTACTTC.

Many counts were recorded for this clonotype. The CDR3 loop reads CASSPGTFSYNEQFF. Written as DNA, the CDR3 is TGTGCCAGCAGCCCCGGGACATTCTCCTACAATGAGCAGTTCTTC. The chain has TRBV9 and TRBJ2-1, with D maybe TRBD1 (6 bases). The CDR3 has 15 residues. The V gene's germline CDR1 is SGDLS and CDR2 YYNGEE. V was trimmed by 4 bases and J by 0 bases, leaving 11 bases between them. The full variable domain, completed using reference TRBV9 and TRBJ2-1, is DSGVTQTPKHLITATGQRVTLRCSPRSGDLSVYWYQQSLDQGLQFLIQYYNGEERAKGNILERFSAQQFPDLHSELNLSSLELGDSALYFCASSPGTFSYNEQFFGPGTRLTVL.

Ten or more counts support this clonotype. V and J are TRBV4-1 and TRBJ2-7; no reliable D call. The CDR3 has 14 amino acids. Trimming cost V 3 bases and J 4 bases, with 13 bases left between them. Germline V gene data show CDR1 as MGHRA and CDR2 as YSYEKL. CDR3 DNA sequence: TGCGCCAGCAGCCATGCCGGTTCTAAATACGAGCAGTACTTC. This sequence encodes CASSHAGSKYEQYF.

The V and J genes are TRBV28 and TRBJ2-7; 7 bases map to TRBD1. In germline, CDR1 is MDHEN, CDR2 SYDVKM. With V trimmed by 3 bases and J by 2 bases, 7 bases remained unmatched. The CDR3 sequence is 15 residues long. CDR3 in amino acids: CASSFRQGTAYEQYF. In nucleotides, the CDR3 is TGTGCCAGCAGTTTTAGACAGGGAACGGCCTACGAGCAGTACTTC.

The chain combines TRBV5-1 with TRBJ1-1; D gene uncertain. Germline V gives CDR1 SGHRS, CDR2 YFSETQ. With 1 base removed from V and 4 bases from J, the gap between germline ends came to 11 bases. The CDR3 is 14 residues long. The CDR3 loop is CASSLRRAGTEAFF. CDR3 coding DNA: TGCGCCAGCAGCTTGAGGAGAGCCGGCACTGAAGCTTTCTTT.

This clonotype was detected many times. This sequence joins TRBV5-1 and TRBJ2-3; D might be TRBD1 (6 bases). Germline CDR1 SGHRS, CDR2 YFSETQ. The CDR3 runs 16 residues. Trimming cost V 1 base and J 2 bases, with 14 bases left between them. The DNA for the CDR3 is TGCGCCAGCAGCTTGCCGAAGACAGGCATCACAGATACGCAGTATTTT. The encoded protein is CASSLPKTGITDTQYF.

The rearrangement links TRBV29-1 to TRBJ2-1, with 9 bases matching TRBD2. J was trimmed by 8 bases and V by 6 bases; bases with no gene match: 8. The CDR3 contains 13 residues. The germline V gene encodes CDR1 SQVTM and CDR2 ANQGSEA. CDR3 sequence: CSVIAGARYEQFF. The CDR3 nucleotides read TGCAGCGTCATAGCGGGGGCTAGGTATGAGCAGTTCTTC.

This clonotype occurred many times. This chain connects TRBV5-5 to TRBJ2-1, with a weak D call TRBD1 (6 bases). Per the germline V gene, CDR1 is SGHKS and CDR2 is YYEKEE (reference sequence). Deletions cut 2 bases from V and 0 bases from J, with 9 bases between. The CDR3 spans 15 residues. CDR3 nucleotide sequence: TGTGCCAGCAGCTTCGACAGGAGCTCCTACAATGAGCAGTTCTTC. Protein: CASSFDRSSYNEQFF.

This clonotype has more than one count but fewer than ten. The CDR3 sequence: CASRPSTRSGETQYF. For the CDR3, the DNA is TGTGCCAGCAGACCCTCGACTAGGAGTGGGGAGACCCAGTACTTC. The V and J genes are TRBV11-2 and TRBJ2-5; TRBD2 might be the D (6 bases). Between the trimmed V and J ends, which lost 6 bases and 5 bases, there was a span of 19 bases. Germline V CDR1 and CDR2: SGHAT, FQNNGV. This CDR3 comprises 15 residues.

This chain connects TRBV18 to TRBJ1-4, with 8 nucleotides matching TRBD1. Trimming at V came to 3 bases and at J to 7 bases, leaving 4 bases not matched to a gene. This CDR3 has 14 residues. Germline V gene sequence: CDR1 KGHSH, CDR2 LQKENI. The CDR3, as DNA: TGTGCCAGCTCACCGACAGGGGCCGGTGAAAAACTGTTTTTT. Amino acids: CASSPTGAGEKLFF.

This chain joins TRBV5-1 and TRBJ1-1; D unclear. CDR1 SGHRS and CDR2 YFSETQ come from the germline V gene. This CDR3 spans 13 amino acids. Deletions cut 2 bases from V and 4 bases from J, with 9 bases between. CDR3 sequence (DNA): TGCGCCAGCAGCTTTTACAGCGCCACTGAAGCTTTCTTT. Its translation: CASSFYSATEAFF.

This clonotype came up many times. V gene TRBV2 combines with J gene TRBJ2-1; 9 bases are a match to TRBD2. Germline V gives CDR1 SNHLY, CDR2 FYNNEI. J gave up 2 bases and V 5 bases, and 4 bases lay outside the gene matches. The CDR3 loop spans 15 amino acids. This chain's CDR3 is CASSSGGGAYNEQFF. The CDR3 DNA reads as TGTGCCAGCAGTAGCGGCGGGGGGGCCTACAATGAGCAGTTCTTC.

This clonotype has more than one count but fewer than ten. The J gene is TRBJ1-3, the V gene TRBV29-1, with D maybe TRBD1 (5 bases). The germline gives CDR1 SQVTM, CDR2 ANQGSEA. Trimming cost V 3 bases and J 2 bases, with 11 bases left between them. This CDR3 region has 14 residues. DNA for the CDR3: TGCAGCGTTGAGTCGAACAGGCCTGGAAACACCATATATTTT. Translated, it gives CSVESNRPGNTIYF.

This clonotype has more than one count but fewer than ten. The V and J genes are TRBV28 and TRBJ2-5, with TRBD2 matching 11 bases. Germline trimming cut 7 bases from V and 6 bases from J; bases unmatched to any gene: 4. CDR3 size: 13 residues. In germline, CDR1 is MDHEN, CDR2 SYDVKM. The CDR3: CASTTSGGKTQYF. Here the CDR3 DNA reads TGTGCCAGCACAACTAGCGGGGGAAAGACCCAGTACTTC.